This T cell receptor (beta chain) is from a study of CD8+ T cells in alopecia areata. Sample treatment: oral pan-JAK inhibitor, 5-10 mg twice daily. TCR sequencing used cDNA made by reverse transcription of extracted RNA. Repertoires were generated with immunoSEQ multiplex PCR, while TCRdb's copy carries only in-frame clones and drops some. Seen here are 150,000 to 200,000 clones, 65% observed once, and the top ten hold about 0.94%. The CDR3 has 16 amino acids. With 0 bases clipped from V and 6 bases from J, the junction kept 10 bases outside the gene matches. Germline V gene lookup returns CDR1 SQVTM and CDR2 ANQGSEA.

The sequences come from CD4+ T cells sorted from blood, collected at week 4, from a patient treated with tofacitinib. This receptor was obtained from a human donor with alopecia areata. The chain uses TRBV29-1 and TRBJ2-3; 9 positions match TRBD2. The CDR3 here is CSVEDPSSGGHDTQYF. The DNA of the CDR3 is TGCAGCGTTGAAGATCCAAGTAGCGGGGGCCACGATACGCAGTATTTT.